A single sample is the source of the 8 T cell receptor beta chains below, sequenced in a study of molecular identifiers for immune sequencing clone quantification. TCRdb analysed the PCR reads with MiXCR anew, one entry per CDR3 protein. The table records 490,000 or so distinct CDR3 sequences, 20% to 25% of them present only once. The sample taken for sequencing was naive CD8+ T cells from blood, with Jurkat cell RNA spiked in. Subset here: FACS-sorted CD8+CD4-CCR7+CD45RA+ naive T cells. These receptor sequences come from a human donor in good health. Some libraries in this study had Jurkat cell RNA spiked in.

This clonotype was counted a few times. The genes are TRBV19 and TRBJ2-7; 8 bases line up with TRBD1. The CDR3 totals 14 residues. The germline gives CDR1 LNHDA, CDR2 SQIVND (reference sequence). After removal of 5 bases from V and 6 bases from J, the junction contained 9 bases not matched to a gene. The CDR3 here is CASSFGQGDGEQYF. CDR3 nucleotide sequence: TGTGCCAGTAGTTTCGGACAGGGTGATGGCGAGCAGTACTTC.

The rearrangement uses TRBV20-1 and TRBJ2-7; the match to TRBD2 covers 12 bases. The CDR3 sequence is 17 residues long. The germline CDR1 and CDR2 sequences are DFQATT and SNEGSKA (reference sequence). J gave up 5 bases and V 4 bases, and 15 bases lay outside the gene matches. CDR3 coding DNA: TGCAGTGCTATGCGGAGACTAGCGGGAGTTCTTCTCCACGAGCAGTACTTC. This translates into CSAMRRLAGVLLHEQYF.

There are many counts of this clonotype. This sequence joins TRBV6-2 or TRBV6-3 and TRBJ2-5; the match to TRBD2 covers 7 bases. J gave up 2 bases and V 6 bases, and 9 bases lay outside the gene matches. The CDR3 runs to 15 residues. Per germline, CDR1 MNHEY and CDR2 SVGEGT. CDR3 bases: TGTGCCAGCAGAAATAGCGGGCGCTATCAAGAGACCCAGTACTTC. Protein sequence: CASRNSGRYQETQYF.

V is TRBV7-9 and J is TRBJ2-5; D is uncertain. Germline V gene data show CDR1 as SEHNR and CDR2 as FQNEAQ (reference sequence). V lost 3 bases and J 2 bases, leaving 7 bases between the germline ends. This CDR3 spans 13 amino acids. The chain's CDR3 is CASSFPSQETQYF. In DNA, the CDR3 is TGTGCCAGCAGCTTTCCCTCACAAGAGACCCAGTACTTC.

The chain uses TRBV4-3 and TRBJ2-2; TRBD1 might be the D (5 bases). This CDR3 has 16 residues. Between the trimmed V and J ends, which lost 4 bases and 6 bases, there was a span of 18 bases. Looked up from germline, CDR1 is LGHNA and CDR2 is YSLEER. Here the CDR3 reads CASSPYSGRPSGELFF. The CDR3 coding sequence is TGCGCCAGCAGCCCGTATTCAGGGCGTCCTTCCGGGGAGCTGTTTTTT.

Notes on this clonotype: This may arise from a read error, as a much more abundant clone is one base away. The rearrangement uses TRBV11-2 and TRBJ1-1; D possibly corresponds to TRBD1 (6 bases). Trimming took 6 bases from V and 2 from J, leaving 10 bases between them. CDR3 size: 13 residues. The germline CDR1 and CDR2 sequences are SGHAT and FQNNGV. The CDR3 sequence is CASRGTPNTEAFF. The CDR3 DNA reads as TGTGCCAGCAGAGGGACACCTAACACTGAAGCTTTCTTT.

Ten or more counts support this clonotype. The genes are TRBV6-5 and TRBJ2-7; no clear D gene. V dropped 0 bases and J dropped 4 bases, with 7 bases sitting between them. The CDR3 contains 13 residues. CDR1 and CDR2 (germline): MNHEY, SVGAGI. The CDR3 protein is CASSYSRNYEQYF. In DNA form, the CDR3 reads TGTGCCAGCAGTTACTCGAGGAATTACGAGCAGTACTTC.

This clonotype was detected only a few times. The rearrangement links TRBV4-2 to TRBJ1-3; 9 nucleotides align to TRBD1. This CDR3 is built from 17 residues. CDR1 and CDR2 (germline): LGHNA, YNFKEQ. V trimming: 0 bases; J trimming: 4 bases; junction bases outside the gene matches: 7. The CDR3 sequence: CASSQEKQGAPGNTIYF. CDR3 nucleotide sequence: TGTGCCAGCAGCCAAGAGAAACAGGGGGCGCCGGGAAACACCATATATTTT.